The sample holds many counts of the clone carrying this T cell receptor (beta chain). These data come from a study of human T cells and chemical hapten exposure. CDR1 and CDR2 (germline): ENHRY, SYGVKD. The V segment lost 2 bases and the J segment 5 bases; nucleotides outside the gene matches: 5. The CDR3 covers 15 residues. Indicated time point: pre-sensitization, week 0. Treatment given: therapeutic diphenylcyclopropenone sensitization with weekly scalp DPC. In TCRdb, the RACE reads were re-called with MiXCR into one record per CDR3 protein. The sample carries a few hundred thousand distinct CDR3 sequences, 8.6% recorded once.

The specimen comprised whole blood, sampled in connection with sensitization to the hapten diphenylcyclopropenone (DPC). This receptor was taken from a woman between 40 and 50 years old with alopecia areata. Some clones in this sample may be carry-over from other donors' samples. V gene TRBV10-3 combines with J gene TRBJ1-5, with TRBD1 matching 8 bases. The CDR3 DNA is TGTGCCATCAGTGAGGGACCGACAGGGGATCAGCCCCAGCATTTT. This codes for CAISEGPTGDQPQHF.